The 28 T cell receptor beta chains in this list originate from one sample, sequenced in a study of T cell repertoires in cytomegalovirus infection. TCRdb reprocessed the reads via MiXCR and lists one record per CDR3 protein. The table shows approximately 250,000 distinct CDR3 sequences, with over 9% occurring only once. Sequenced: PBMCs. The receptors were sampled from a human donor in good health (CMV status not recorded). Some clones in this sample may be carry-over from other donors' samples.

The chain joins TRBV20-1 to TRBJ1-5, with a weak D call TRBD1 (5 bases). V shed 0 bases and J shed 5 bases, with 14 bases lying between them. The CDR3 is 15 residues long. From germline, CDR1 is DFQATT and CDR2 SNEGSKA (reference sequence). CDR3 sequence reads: CSARDAGREYQPQHF. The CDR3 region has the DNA TGCAGTGCTAGAGATGCGGGCAGGGAATATCAGCCCCAGCATTTT.

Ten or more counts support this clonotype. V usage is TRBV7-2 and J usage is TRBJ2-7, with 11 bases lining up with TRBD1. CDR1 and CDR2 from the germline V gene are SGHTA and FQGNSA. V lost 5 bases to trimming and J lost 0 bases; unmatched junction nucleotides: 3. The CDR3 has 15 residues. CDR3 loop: CASSRDRGYSYEQYF. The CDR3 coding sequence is TGTGCCAGCAGCCGGGACAGGGGGTACTCCTACGAGCAGTACTTC.

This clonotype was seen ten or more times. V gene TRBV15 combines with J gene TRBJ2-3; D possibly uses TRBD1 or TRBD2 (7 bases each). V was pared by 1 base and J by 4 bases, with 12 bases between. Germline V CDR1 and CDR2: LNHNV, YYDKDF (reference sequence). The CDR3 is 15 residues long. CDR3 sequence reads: CATSRGQGGADTQYF. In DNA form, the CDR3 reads TGTGCCACCAGCAGAGGACAGGGAGGGGCAGATACGCAGTATTTT.

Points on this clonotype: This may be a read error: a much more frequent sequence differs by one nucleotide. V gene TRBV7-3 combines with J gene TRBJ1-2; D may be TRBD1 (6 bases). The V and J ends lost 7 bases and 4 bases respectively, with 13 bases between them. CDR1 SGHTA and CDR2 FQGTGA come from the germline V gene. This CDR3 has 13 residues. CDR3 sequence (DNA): TGTGCCAGCATCCCACAGGGTACCTATGGCTACACCTTC. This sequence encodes CASIPQGTYGYTF.

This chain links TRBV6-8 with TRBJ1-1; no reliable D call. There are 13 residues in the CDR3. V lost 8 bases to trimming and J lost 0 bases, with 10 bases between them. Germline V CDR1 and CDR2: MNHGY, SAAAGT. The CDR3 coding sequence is TGTGCCAGCGGGTCGGGCTTGAACACTGAAGCTTTCTTT. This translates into CASGSGLNTEAFF.

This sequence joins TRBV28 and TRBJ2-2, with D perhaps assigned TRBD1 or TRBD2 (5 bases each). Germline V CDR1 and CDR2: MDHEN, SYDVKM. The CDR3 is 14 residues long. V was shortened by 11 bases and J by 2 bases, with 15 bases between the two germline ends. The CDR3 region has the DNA TGTGCCGGACAAGATCGGACTAACACCGGGGAGCTGTTTTTT. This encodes CAGQDRTNTGELFF.

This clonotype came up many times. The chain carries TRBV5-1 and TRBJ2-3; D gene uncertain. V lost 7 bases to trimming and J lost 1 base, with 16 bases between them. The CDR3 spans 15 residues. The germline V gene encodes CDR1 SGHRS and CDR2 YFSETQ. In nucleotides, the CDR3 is TGCGCCAGCTTTCGGCCAGGAAGTGGCACAGATACGCAGTATTTT. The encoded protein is CASFRPGSGTDTQYF.

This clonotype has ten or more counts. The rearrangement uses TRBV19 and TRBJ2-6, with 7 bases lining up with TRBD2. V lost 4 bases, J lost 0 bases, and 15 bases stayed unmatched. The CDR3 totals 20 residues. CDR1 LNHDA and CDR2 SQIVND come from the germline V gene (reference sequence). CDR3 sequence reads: CASSTREGRAPSSGANVLTF. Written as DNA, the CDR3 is TGTGCCAGTAGTACGAGGGAGGGGCGCGCTCCCTCCTCTGGGGCCAACGTCCTGACTTTC.

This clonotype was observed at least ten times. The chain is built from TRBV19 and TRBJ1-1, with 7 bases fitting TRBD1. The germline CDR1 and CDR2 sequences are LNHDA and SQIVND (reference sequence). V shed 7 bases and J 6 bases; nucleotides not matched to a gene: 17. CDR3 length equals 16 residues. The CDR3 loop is CASKEDRSGGTPEAFF. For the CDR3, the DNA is TGTGCCAGTAAGGAGGACAGGTCGGGGGGTACGCCTGAAGCTTTCTTT. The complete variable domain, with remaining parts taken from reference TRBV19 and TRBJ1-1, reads DGGITQSPKYLFRKEGQNVTLSCEQNLNHDAMYWYRQDPGQGLRLIYYSQIVNDFQKGDIAEGYSVSREKKESFPLTVTSAQKNPTAFYLCASKEDRSGGTPEAFFGQGTRLTVV.

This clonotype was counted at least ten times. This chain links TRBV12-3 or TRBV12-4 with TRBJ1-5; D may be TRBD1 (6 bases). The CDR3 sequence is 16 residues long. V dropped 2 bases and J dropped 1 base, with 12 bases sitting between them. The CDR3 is CASSLSGVGSNQPQHF. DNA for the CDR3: TGTGCCAGCAGTTTATCAGGGGTAGGAAGCAATCAGCCCCAGCATTTT.

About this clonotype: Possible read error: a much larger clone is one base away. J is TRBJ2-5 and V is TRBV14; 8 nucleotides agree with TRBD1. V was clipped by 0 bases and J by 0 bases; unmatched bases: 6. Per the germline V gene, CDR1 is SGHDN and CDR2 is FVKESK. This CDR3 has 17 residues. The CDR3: CASSQEGDRLDQETQYF. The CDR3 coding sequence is TGTGCCAGCAGCCAAGAAGGGGACAGGTTGGACCAAGAGACCCAGTACTTC.

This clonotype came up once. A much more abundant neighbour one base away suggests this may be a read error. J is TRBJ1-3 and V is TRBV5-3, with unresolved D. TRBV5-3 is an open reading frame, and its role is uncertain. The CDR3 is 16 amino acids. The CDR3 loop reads CASSLALPGAGNTISF. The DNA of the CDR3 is TGTGCCAGCAGCTTGGCTCTCCCTGGCGCCGGAAACACCATATCTTTT.

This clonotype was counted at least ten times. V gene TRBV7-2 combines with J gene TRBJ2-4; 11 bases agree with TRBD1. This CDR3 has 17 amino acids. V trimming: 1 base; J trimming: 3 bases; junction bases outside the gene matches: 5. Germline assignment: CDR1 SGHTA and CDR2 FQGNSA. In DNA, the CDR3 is TGTGCCAGCAGCTTAGTCGGGGGGACAGGGGGCAAAAACATTCAGTACTTC. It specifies CASSLVGGTGGKNIQYF.

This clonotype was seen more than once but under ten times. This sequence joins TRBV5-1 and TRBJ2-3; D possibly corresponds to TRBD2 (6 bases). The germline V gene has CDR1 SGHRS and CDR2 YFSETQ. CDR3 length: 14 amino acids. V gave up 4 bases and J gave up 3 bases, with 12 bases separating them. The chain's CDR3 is CASSGSGQTDTQYF. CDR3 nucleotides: TGCGCCAGCAGCGGAAGCGGGCAGACAGATACGCAGTATTTT.

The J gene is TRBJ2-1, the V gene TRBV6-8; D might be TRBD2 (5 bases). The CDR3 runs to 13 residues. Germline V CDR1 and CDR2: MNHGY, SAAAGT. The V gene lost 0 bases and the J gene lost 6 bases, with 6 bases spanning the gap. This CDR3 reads CASSYSGLNEQFF. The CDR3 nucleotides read TGTGCCAGCAGTTACTCAGGACTCAATGAGCAGTTCTTC.

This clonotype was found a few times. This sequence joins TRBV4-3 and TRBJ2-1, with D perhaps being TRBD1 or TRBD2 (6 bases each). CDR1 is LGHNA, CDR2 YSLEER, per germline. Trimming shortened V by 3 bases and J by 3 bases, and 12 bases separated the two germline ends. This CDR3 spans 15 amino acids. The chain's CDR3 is CASSHLEGGYNEQFF. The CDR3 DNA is TGCGCCAGCAGCCACCTAGAGGGGGGCTACAATGAGCAGTTCTTC.

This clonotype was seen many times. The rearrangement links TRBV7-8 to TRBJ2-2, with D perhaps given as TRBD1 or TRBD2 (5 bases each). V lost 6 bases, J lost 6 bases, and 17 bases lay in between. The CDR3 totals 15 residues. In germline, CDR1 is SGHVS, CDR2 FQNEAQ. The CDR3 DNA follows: TGTGCCAGCAGTAATACGCCCCAGGGAGCCGGGGAGCTGTTTTTT. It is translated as CASSNTPQGAGELFF.

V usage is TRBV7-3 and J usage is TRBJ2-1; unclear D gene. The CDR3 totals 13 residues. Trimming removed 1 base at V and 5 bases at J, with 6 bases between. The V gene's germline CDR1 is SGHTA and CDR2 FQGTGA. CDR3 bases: TGTGCCAGCAGCTTAAACAGAGACAATGAGCAGTTCTTC. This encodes CASSLNRDNEQFF.

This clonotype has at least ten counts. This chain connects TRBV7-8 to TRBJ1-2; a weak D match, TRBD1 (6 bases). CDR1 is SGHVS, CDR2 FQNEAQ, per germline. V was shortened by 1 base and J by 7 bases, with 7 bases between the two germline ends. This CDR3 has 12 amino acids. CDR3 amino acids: CASSLEQGGYTF. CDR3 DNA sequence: TGTGCCAGCAGCTTAGAACAGGGTGGCTACACCTTC.

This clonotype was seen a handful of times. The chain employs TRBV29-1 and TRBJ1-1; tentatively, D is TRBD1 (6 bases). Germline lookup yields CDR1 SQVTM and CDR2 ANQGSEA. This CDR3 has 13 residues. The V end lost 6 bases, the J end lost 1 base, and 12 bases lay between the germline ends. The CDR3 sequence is CSVETGGNTEAFF. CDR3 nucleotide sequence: TGCAGCGTGGAGACAGGCGGGAACACTGAAGCTTTCTTT.

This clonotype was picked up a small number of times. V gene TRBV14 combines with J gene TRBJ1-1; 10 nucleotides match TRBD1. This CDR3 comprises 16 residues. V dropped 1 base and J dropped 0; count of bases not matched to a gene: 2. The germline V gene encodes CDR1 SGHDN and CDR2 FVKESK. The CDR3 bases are TGTGCCAGCAGCCAAGGACAGGGGGCGGTGAACACTGAAGCTTTCTTT. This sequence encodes CASSQGQGAVNTEAFF.

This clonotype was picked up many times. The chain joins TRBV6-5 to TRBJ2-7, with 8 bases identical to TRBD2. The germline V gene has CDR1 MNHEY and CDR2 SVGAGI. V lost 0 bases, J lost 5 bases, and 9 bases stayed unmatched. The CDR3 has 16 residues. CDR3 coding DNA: TGTGCCAGCAGTTACTCCACCGGGGGGGCTCGGGACGAGCAGTACTTC. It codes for CASSYSTGGARDEQYF.

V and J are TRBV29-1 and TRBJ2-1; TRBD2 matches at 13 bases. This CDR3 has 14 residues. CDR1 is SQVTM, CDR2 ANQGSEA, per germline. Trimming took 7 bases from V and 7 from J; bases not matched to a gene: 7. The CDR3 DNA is TGCAGCGGATCACTAGCGGGGGGGCCAAATGAGCAGTTCTTC. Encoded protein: CSGSLAGGPNEQFF.

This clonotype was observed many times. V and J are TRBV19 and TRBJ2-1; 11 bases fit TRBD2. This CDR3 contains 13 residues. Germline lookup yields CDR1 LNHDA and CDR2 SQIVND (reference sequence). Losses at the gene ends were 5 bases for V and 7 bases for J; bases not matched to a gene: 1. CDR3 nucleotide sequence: TGTGCCAGTAGTCGACTAGCGGGGAATGAGCAGTTCTTC. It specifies CASSRLAGNEQFF. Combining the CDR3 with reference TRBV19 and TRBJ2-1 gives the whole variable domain DGGITQSPKYLFRKEGQNVTLSCEQNLNHDAMYWYRQDPGQGLRLIYYSQIVNDFQKGDIAEGYSVSREKKESFPLTVTSAQKNPTAFYLCASSRLAGNEQFFGPGTRLTVL.

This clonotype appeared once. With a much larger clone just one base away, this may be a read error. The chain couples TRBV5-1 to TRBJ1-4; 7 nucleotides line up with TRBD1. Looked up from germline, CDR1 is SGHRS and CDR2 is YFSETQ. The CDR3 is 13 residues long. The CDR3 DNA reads TGCGCCAGCAGGGAGACAGGGAATGAAAGACTGTTTTTT. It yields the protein CASRETGNERLFF.

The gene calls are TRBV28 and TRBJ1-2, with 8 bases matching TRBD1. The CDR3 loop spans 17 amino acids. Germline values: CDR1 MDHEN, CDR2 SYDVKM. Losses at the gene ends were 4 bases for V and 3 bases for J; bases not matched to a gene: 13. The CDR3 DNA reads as TGTGCCAGCAGTTCCCCGGGACAGGACTCCTACTACTATGGCTACACCTTC. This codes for CASSSPGQDSYYYGYTF.

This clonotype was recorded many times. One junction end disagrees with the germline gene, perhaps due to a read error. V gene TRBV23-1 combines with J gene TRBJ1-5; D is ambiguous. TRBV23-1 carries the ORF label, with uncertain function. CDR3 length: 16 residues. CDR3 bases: TGCGCCAGCAGTCCGTGTGAGGAGGGCAGTAATCGGCCCCAGCATTTT. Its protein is CASSPCEEGSNRPQHF.

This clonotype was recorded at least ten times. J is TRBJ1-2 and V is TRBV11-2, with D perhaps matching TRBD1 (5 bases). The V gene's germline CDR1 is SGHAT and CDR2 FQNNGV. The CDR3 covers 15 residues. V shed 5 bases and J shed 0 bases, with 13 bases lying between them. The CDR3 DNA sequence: TGTGCCAGCAGCCATGGGGCAACAGCTAACTATGGCTACACCTTC. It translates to CASSHGATANYGYTF.